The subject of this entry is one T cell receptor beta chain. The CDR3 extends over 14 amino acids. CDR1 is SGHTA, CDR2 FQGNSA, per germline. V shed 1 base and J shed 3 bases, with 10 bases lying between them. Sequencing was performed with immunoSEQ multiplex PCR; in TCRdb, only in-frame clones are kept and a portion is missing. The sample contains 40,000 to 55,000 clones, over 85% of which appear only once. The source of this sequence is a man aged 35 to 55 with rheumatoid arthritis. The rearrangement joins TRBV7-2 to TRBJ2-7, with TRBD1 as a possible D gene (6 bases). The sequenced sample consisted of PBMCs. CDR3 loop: CASSLGQGYYEQYF. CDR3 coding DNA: TGTGCCAGCAGCTTAGGTCAGGGGTACTACGAGCAGTACTTC.